This TCR beta chain was observed in a study of circulating and synovial CD4+ cells in juvenile arthritis. The table came from immunoSEQ multiplex PCR; TCRdb's copy has only in-frame clones and leaves some out. The top ten clones hold 0.65% to 0.9% of a sample with over 15,000 clones, approximately 90% of them seen once. V trimming: 11 bases; J trimming: 2 bases; junction bases outside the gene matches: 6. Germline-derived CDR1 and CDR2 are LGHNT and FRNRAP. This CDR3 is 12 amino acids long. The V gene is TRBV12-5, the J gene TRBJ2-7; 7 bases align to TRBD2. The source material was CD4+ T cells from blood. This TCR came from a human donor with juvenile idiopathic arthritis. The CDR3 DNA sequence: TGTGCTCCAGTGGGGGGGACCTACGAGCAGTACTTC. This codes for CAPVGGTYEQYF.